This TCR beta chain was profiled in a study of Ad26.COV2.S vaccination and SARS-CoV-2 variants. Study information: The vaccine Ad26.COV2.S was put into the muscle once, or twice with 56 days between.

CDR1 SGDLS and CDR2 YYNGEE come from the germline V gene. The CDR3 consists of 16 residues. With 0 bases removed from V and 3 bases from J, the gap between germline ends came to 16 bases. A single count supports this clone. Antigen specificity is unknown. Broader study findings: Substantial response breadth was reportedly seen for spike-specific CD8+ and CD4+ T cells after vaccination.

Regarding treatment: around 19 received Ad26.COV2.S at low or high dose, single or two shots; roughly five received placebo; per-sample allocation not given. Sampling took place 63 days after the first vaccine or placebo injection. A Boston donor was an adult aged 18-55 years. Clones were read by immunoSEQ multiplex PCR, and TCRdb kept only the in-frame ones, dropping some. This sample yields about 350,000 clones, of which about 88% are seen a single time; roughly 10% belongs to the top ten. The rearrangement links TRBV9 to TRBJ2-7, with a weak D call TRBD2 (8 bases). The sequence was collected from a person aged 18-65 years who received the Ad26.COV2.S COVID-19 vaccine or a placebo. The sequencing here drew on peripheral blood, taken in a trial of Ad26.COV2.S vaccine versus placebo. This CDR3 reads CASSVAPGGGGYEQYF. The CDR3 DNA is TGTGCCAGCAGCGTAGCCCCGGGAGGGGGCGGCTACGAGCAGTACTTC.